The entry below gives a single T cell receptor beta chain sequence along with its context. Its antigen is still unknown. This entry is derived from a study of PD-L1 blockade in urothelial cancer. Turning to the study itself: The study started patients on atezolizumab in the mid-2010s, giving 1,200 mg intravenously every 3 weeks. Blood was analyzed 3 weeks (second dose) and 6 weeks after treatment start.

Findings and limits, study-wide: Durable benefit was linked to greater 3-week expansion of tumor-associated blood clones.

Produced via immunoSEQ multiplex PCR; TCRdb's table is partial and in-frame only. The data contain 44,000 or so clones, 88% of them seen just once; the ten biggest clones take up around 3.9%. Metastatic or locally advanced urothelial carcinoma was present in the patients. Sequencing used PBMCs, obtained around atezolizumab (anti-PD-L1) treatment. This TCR came from an elderly man with urothelial cancer.

CDR3 in DNA: TGTGCCAGTAGGGAGACTAGCGGCACCGGGGAGCTGTTTTTT. Its translation is CASRETSGTGELFF. The chain carries TRBV19 and TRBJ2-2; TRBD2 aligns across 9 bases. The CDR3 spans 14 residues. Germline-derived CDR1 and CDR2 are LNHDA and SQIVND (reference sequence). V trimming: 6 bases; J trimming: 4 bases; junction bases outside the gene matches: 3.